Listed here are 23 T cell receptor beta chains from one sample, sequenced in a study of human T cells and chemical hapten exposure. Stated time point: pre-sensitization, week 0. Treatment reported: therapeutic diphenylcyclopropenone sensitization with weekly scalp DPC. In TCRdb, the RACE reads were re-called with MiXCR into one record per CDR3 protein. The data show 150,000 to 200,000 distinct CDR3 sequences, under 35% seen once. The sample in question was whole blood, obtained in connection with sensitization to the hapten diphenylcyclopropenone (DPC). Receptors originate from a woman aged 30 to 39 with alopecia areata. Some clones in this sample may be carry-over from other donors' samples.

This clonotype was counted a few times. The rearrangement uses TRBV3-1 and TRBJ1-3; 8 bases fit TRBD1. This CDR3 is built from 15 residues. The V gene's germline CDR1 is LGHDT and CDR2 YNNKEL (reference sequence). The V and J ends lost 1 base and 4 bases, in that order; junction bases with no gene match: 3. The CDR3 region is CASSQGTGTGNTIYF. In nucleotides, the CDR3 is TGTGCCAGCAGCCAAGGGACAGGGACAGGAAACACCATATATTTT.

The CDR3 region has the DNA TGTGCCAGCTCACCGCAACCGGGACTCCAGAACACTGAAGCTTTCTTT. Its protein product is CASSPQPGLQNTEAFF. This rearrangement joins TRBV18 to TRBJ1-1, with D possibly matching TRBD1 (5 bases). Trimming left V 3 bases short and J 1 base short, with 15 bases between. Germline-derived CDR1 and CDR2 are KGHSH and LQKENI. The CDR3 runs 16 residues. Complete variable domain (other parts from reference TRBV18 and TRBJ1-1): NAGVMQNPRHLVRRRGQEARLRCSPMKGHSHVYWYRQLPEEGLKFMVYLQKENIIDESGMPKERFSAEFPKEGPSILRIQQVVRGDSAAYFCASSPQPGLQNTEAFFGQGTRLTVV.

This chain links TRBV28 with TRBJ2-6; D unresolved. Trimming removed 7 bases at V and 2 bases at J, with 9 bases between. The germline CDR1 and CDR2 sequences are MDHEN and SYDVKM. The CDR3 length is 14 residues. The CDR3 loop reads CASTGGAGANVLTF. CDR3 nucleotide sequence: TGTGCCAGCACCGGCGGAGCTGGGGCCAACGTCCTGACTTTC.

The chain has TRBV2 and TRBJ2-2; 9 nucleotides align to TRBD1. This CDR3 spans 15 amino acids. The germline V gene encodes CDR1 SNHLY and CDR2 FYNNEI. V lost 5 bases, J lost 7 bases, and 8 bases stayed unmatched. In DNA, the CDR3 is TGTGCCAGCAGTCGAGAAGGACAGGGGATCGGGGAGCTGTTTTTT. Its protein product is CASSREGQGIGELFF.

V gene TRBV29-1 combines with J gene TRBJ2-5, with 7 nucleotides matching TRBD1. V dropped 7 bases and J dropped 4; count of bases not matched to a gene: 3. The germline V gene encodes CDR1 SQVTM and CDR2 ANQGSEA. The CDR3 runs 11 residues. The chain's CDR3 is CSATGAETQYF. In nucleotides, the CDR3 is TGCAGCGCAACAGGGGCAGAGACCCAGTACTTC.

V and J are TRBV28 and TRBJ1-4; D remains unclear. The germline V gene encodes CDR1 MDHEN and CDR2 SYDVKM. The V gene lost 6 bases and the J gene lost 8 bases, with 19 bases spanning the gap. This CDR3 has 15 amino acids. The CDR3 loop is CASRTPGSSEEKLFF. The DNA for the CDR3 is TGTGCCAGCAGGACCCCTGGATCGTCGGAGGAAAAACTGTTTTTT.

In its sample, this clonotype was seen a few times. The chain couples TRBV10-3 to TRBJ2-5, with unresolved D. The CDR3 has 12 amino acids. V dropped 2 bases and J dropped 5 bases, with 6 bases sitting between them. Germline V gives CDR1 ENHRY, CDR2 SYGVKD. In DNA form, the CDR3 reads TGTGCCATCAGTGAGGCGCGGGAGACCCAGTACTTC. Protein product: CAISEARETQYF.

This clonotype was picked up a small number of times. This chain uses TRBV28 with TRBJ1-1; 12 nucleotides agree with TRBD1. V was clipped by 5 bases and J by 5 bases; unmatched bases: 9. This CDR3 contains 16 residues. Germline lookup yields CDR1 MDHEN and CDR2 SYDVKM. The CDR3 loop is CASSPGQGAWLTEAFF. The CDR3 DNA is TGTGCCAGCAGTCCGGGACAGGGGGCTTGGTTGACTGAAGCTTTCTTT.

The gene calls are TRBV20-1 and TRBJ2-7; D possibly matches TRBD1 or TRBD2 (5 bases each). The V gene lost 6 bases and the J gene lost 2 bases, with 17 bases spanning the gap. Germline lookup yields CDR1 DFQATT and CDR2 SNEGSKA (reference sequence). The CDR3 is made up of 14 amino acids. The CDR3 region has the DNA TGCAGTGCCGGGACCTTGGCCGTTCCCTACGAGCAGTACTTC. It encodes CSAGTLAVPYEQYF.

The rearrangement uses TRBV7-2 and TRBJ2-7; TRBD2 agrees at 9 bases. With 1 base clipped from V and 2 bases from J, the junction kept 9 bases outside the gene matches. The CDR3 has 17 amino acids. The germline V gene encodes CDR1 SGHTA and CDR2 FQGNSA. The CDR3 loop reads CASSLGLSSGITYEQYF. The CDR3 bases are TGTGCCAGCAGCTTAGGTTTGTCTAGCGGGATTACCTACGAGCAGTACTTC.

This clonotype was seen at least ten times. CDR3 sequence: CASSPHRGQGAGEQYF. For the CDR3, the DNA is TGTGCCAGCAGTCCTCACCGGGGACAGGGGGCTGGCGAGCAGTACTTC. The gene calls are TRBV28 and TRBJ2-7; TRBD1 matches at 12 bases. Losses at the gene ends were 5 bases for V and 6 bases for J; bases not matched to a gene: 11. CDR3 length: 16 amino acids. Germline values: CDR1 MDHEN, CDR2 SYDVKM.

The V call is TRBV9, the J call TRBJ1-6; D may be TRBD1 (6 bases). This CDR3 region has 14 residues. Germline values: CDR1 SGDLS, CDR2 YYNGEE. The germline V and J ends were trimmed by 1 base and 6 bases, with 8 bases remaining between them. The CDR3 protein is CASSVLDSNSPLHF. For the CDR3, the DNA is TGTGCCAGCAGCGTATTGGACAGTAATTCACCCCTCCACTTT.

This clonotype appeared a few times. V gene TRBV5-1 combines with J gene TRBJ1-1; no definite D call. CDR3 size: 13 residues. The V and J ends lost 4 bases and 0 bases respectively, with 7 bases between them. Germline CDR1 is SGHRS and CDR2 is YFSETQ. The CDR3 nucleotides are TGCGCCAGCAGCGATTCGATGAACACTGAAGCTTTCTTT. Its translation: CASSDSMNTEAFF.

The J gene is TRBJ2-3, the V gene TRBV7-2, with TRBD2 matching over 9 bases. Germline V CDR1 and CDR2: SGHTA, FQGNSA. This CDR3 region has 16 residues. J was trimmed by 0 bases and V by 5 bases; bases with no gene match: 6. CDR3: CASSQRLAASTDTQYF. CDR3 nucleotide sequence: TGTGCCAGCAGCCAAAGACTAGCGGCTAGCACAGATACGCAGTATTTT.

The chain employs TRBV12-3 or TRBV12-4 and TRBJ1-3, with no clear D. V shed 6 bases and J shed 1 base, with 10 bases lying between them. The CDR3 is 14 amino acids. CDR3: CASSHTSSGNTIYF. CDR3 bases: TGTGCCAGCAGCCACACAAGTTCTGGAAACACCATATATTTT.

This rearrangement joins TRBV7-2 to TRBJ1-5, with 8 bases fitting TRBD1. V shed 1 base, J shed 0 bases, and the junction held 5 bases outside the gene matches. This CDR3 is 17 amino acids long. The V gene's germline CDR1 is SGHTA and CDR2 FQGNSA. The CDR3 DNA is TGTGCCAGCAGCTTAGAACAGGGGGATTATAGCAATCAGCCCCAGCATTTT. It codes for CASSLEQGDYSNQPQHF.

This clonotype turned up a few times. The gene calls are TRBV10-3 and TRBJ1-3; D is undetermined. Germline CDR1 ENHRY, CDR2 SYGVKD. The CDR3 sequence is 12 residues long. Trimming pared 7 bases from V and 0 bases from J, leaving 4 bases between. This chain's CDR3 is CAIKDSGNTIYF. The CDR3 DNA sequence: TGTGCCATCAAGGACTCTGGAAACACCATATATTTT.

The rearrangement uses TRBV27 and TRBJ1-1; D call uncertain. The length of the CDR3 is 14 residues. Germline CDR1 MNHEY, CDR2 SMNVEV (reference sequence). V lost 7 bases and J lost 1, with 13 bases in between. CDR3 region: CASTHYLENTEAFF. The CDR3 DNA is TGTGCCAGCACCCATTACCTCGAGAACACTGAAGCTTTCTTT.

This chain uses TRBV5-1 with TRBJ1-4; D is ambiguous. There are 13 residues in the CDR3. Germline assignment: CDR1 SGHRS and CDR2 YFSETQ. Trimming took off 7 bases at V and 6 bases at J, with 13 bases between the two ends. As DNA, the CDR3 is TGCGCCAGCTCCCAATTAGGAGATGAAAAACTGTTTTTT. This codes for CASSQLGDEKLFF.

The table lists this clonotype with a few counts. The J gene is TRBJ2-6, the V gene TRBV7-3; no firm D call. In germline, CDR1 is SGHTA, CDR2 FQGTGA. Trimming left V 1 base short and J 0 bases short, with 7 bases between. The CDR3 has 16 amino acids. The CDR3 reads CASSLIPASGANVLTF. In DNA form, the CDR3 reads TGTGCCAGCAGCTTAATTCCAGCCTCTGGGGCCAACGTCCTGACTTTC.

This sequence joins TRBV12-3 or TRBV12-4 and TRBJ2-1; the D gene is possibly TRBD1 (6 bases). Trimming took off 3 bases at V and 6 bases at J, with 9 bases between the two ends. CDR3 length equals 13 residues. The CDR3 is CASSFTRGNEQFF. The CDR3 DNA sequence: TGTGCCAGCAGTTTCACCAGGGGCAATGAGCAGTTCTTC.

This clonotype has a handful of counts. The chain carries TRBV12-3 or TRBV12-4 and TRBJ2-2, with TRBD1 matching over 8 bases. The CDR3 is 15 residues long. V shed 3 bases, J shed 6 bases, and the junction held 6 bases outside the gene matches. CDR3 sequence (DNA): TGTGCCAGCAGTTTGGGCAGGGGGCTCTCCGGGGAGCTGTTTTTT. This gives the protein CASSLGRGLSGELFF.

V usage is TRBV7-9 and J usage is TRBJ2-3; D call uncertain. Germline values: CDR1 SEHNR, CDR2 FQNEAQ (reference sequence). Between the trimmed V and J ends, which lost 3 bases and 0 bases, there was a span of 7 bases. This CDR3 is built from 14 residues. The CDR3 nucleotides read TGTGCCAGCAGCTTTGCAGCTAGCACAGATACGCAGTATTTT. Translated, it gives CASSFAASTDTQYF.